This T cell receptor (beta chain) came from a study of chemoradiotherapy in HPV16-positive cancers. Across the whole study: Functional T-cell assays on two HPV16-positive patients' cells defined candidate HPV-specific clones and common TCR motifs.

Overall study findings and caveats: Candidate HPV-specific clones and E7-related TCR motifs grew in tumor during treatment. For HPV16-positive patients, expanding HPV-responsive T cells associated with longer recurrence-free survival. Only a couple of HPV16-positive patients supplied the functional HPV-specificity definition.

A note on this clone: The antigen is unknown.

This table comes from immunoSEQ multiplex PCR, and its TCRdb copy is limited to in-frame clones, with some not included. The sample includes some 30,000 clones, about four fifths seen only once; the top ten take less than 5%. The germline CDR1 and CDR2 sequences are LNHDA and SQIVND (reference sequence). The CDR3 loop spans 15 amino acids. V shed 6 bases and J 6 bases; nucleotides not matched to a gene: 9. The sample here was blood, taken from a patient who underwent chemoradiotherapy. The receptor was derived from a human donor with HPV-associated anogenital cancer. This chain uses TRBV19 with TRBJ1-2, with 11 bases that match TRBD1. The CDR3 region is CASSNKDRGQNGYTF. The CDR3 nucleotides are TGTGCCAGTAGCAATAAGGACAGGGGGCAAAATGGCTACACCTTC.